A selection of T cell receptor beta chains follows, all from one sample in a study of CD8 T cells in ankylosing spondylitis. TCRdb fed the 5' RACE reads into MiXCR, producing one record per CDR3 protein. The profile covers some 150,000 distinct CDR3 sequences, with 11% appearing a single time and roughly 4.5% taken by the ten largest. Material: blood, either unsorted or a sorted T cell fraction (not recorded which). Every receptor here comes from a female donor with ankylosing spondylitis or in good health (not recorded which). The CDR3 runs from the conserved cysteine through the conserved F or W. A D gene is named only where the DNA matches it firmly. Size values are once, few and many counts, or a class for expanded clones, and some rows have none.

TRBV30	.	TRBJ2-3	many	CAWSVRGRLSDTQYF	TGTGCCTGGAGTGTCCGGGGGAGATTGTCAGATACGCAGTATTTT
TRBV7-9	TRBD1	TRBJ2-5	many	CASSLRRDRGEETQYF	TGTGCCAGCAGCTTACGGAGGGACAGGGGAGAAGAGACCCAGTACTTC
TRBV12-3/TRBV12-4	.	TRBJ1-2	many	CASSIDMNYGYTF	TGTGCCAGCAGTATCGACATGAACTATGGCTACACCTTC
TRBV5-1	.	TRBJ1-5	many	CASSSQGLNQPQHF	TGCGCCAGCAGCTCACAGGGTCTCAATCAGCCCCAGCATTTT
TRBV2	TRBD2	TRBJ2-2	many	CASSGASGSANTGELFF	TGTGCCAGCAGTGGCGCTAGCGGGAGTGCTAACACCGGGGAGCTGTTTTTT
TRBV27	TRBD2	TRBJ2-1	many	CASSVSSGGSHNEQFF	TGTGCCAGCAGTGTATCTAGCGGGGGGAGCCACAATGAGCAGTTCTTC
TRBV20-1	TRBD2	TRBJ2-3	.	CSARGPGLAGGSTDTQYF	TGCAGTGCTAGGGGTCCGGGACTAGCGGGAGGGAGCACAGATACGCAGTATTTT
TRBV20-1	.	TRBJ2-5	.	CSAGSGKETQYF	TGCAGTGCTGGTTCCGGGAAGGAGACCCAGTACTTC
TRBV5-1	.	TRBJ1-5	many	CASSLGGAGNQPQHF	TGCGCCAGCAGCTTGGGGGGGGCGGGCAATCAGCCCCAGCATTTT
TRBV7-2	TRBD1	TRBJ2-3	.	CASSQRTGDTQYF	TGTGCCAGCAGCCAGCGGACAGGTGATACGCAGTATTTT
TRBV20-1	TRBD1	TRBJ1-5	.	CCARPQDRPGRILPQHF	TGCTGTGCTAGACCTCAGGACAGGCCAGGGAGGATATTACCCCAGCATTTT
TRBV2	.	TRBJ2-6	many	CAVVFNGANVLTF	TGTGCCGTCGTCTTTAATGGGGCCAACGTCCTGACTTTC
TRBV15	.	TRBJ1-1	few	CATSRDWVGTNTEAFF	TGTGCCACCAGCAGAGATTGGGTTGGAACGAACACTGAAGCTTTCTTT
TRBV3-1	TRBD2	TRBJ2-7	many	CASSAGLAVFYEQYF	TGTGCCAGCAGCGCTGGACTAGCGGTTTTCTACGAGCAGTACTTC
TRBV6-1	.	TRBJ1-3	.	CASERGGTSSGNTIYF	TGTGCCAGTGAGAGGGGGGGGACCTCCTCTGGAAACACCATATATTTT
TRBV12-3/TRBV12-4	.	TRBJ1-5	many	CASSRTVSNQPQHF	TGTGCCAGCAGCCGGACAGTTAGCAATCAGCCCCAGCATTTT
TRBV2	TRBD1	TRBJ1-4	many	CASSGQGAPQKLFF	TGTGCCAGCAGCGGACAGGGGGCGCCCCAAAAACTGTTTTTT
TRBV20-1	.	TRBJ1-5	many	CSARETANQPQHF	TGCAGTGCTAGAGAAACAGCGAATCAGCCCCAGCATTTT
TRBV2	TRBD1	TRBJ2-1	.	CASSQEGGTGFIGEQFF	TGTGCCAGCAGTCAGGAGGGCGGGACAGGGTTTATAGGTGAGCAGTTCTTC
TRBV12-3/TRBV12-4	TRBD1	TRBJ1-2	many	CASSPRGQAYGYTF	TGTGCCAGCAGTCCCAGAGGACAGGCATATGGCTACACCTTC
TRBV27	.	TRBJ2-1	many	CASTPNEQFF	TGTGCCAGCACGCCTAATGAGCAGTTCTTC
TRBV5-1	.	TRBJ1-3	many	CASSLGDPGNTIYF	TGCGCCAGCAGCTTGGGGGATCCTGGAAACACCATATATTTT